The 18 T cell receptor beta chains in this list originate from one sample, sequenced in a study of blood T cell repertoires in COVID-19. The table came from immunoSEQ multiplex PCR; TCRdb's copy has only in-frame clones and leaves some out. The repertoire holds almost 250,000 clones, with approximately 90% as singletons. Source material: PBMCs or T cells enriched from blood (not recorded which). These receptors came from a woman aged 25 to 39 who had recovered from COVID-19.

This clone was picked up one time. V usage is TRBV11-3 and J usage is TRBJ2-1; weak D call: TRBD2 (5 bases). Trimming took off 4 bases at V and 7 bases at J, with 14 bases between the two ends. Germline V gives CDR1 SGHNT, CDR2 YENEEA. There are 14 residues in the CDR3. This CDR3 reads CASSSPGNRNEQFF. The CDR3 DNA sequence: TGTGCCAGCAGCTCGCCGGGAAATCGGAATGAGCAGTTCTTC.

The chain links TRBV2 to TRBJ1-1; D remains unclear. The germline V gene encodes CDR1 SNHLY and CDR2 FYNNEI. Trimming stripped 8 bases from V and 1 base from J, with 11 bases between. The CDR3 is 13 residues long. The CDR3 bases are TGTGCCAGCCCCAGTCCGGGGAACACTGAAGCTTTCTTT. Its translation: CASPSPGNTEAFF.

This sequence joins TRBV18 and TRBJ1-2, with 8 bases aligning to TRBD1. The CDR3 is made up of 13 amino acids. CDR1 is KGHSH, CDR2 LQKENI, per germline. V lost 5 bases, J lost 5 bases, and 4 bases stayed unmatched. CDR3 in DNA: TGTGCCAGCTCATCGGGACAGGAATATGGCTACACCTTC. Protein: CASSSGQEYGYTF.

This clone appeared many times. J is TRBJ2-7 and V is TRBV13, with 8 bases identical to TRBD2. The CDR3 consists of 15 residues. Germline V gene lookup returns CDR1 PRHDT and CDR2 FYEKMQ (reference sequence). V trimming: 4 bases; J trimming: 4 bases; junction bases outside the gene matches: 9. CDR3 sequence reads: CASSSRSGMGYEQYF. DNA for the CDR3: TGTGCCAGCAGCTCCCGTAGCGGGATGGGATACGAGCAGTACTTC.

In its sample, this clone was seen once. The chain carries TRBV7-2 and TRBJ2-7, with D unresolved. CDR3 length equals 13 residues. The germline V gene encodes CDR1 SGHTA and CDR2 FQGNSA. With 5 bases removed from V and 8 bases from J, the gap between germline ends came to 16 bases. The CDR3 is CASSPESFVKQYF. DNA for the CDR3: TGTGCCAGCAGCCCGGAGAGCTTCGTGAAGCAGTACTTC.

The V gene is TRBV27, the J gene TRBJ1-6, with a weak D call TRBD1 (6 bases). The V gene's germline CDR1 is MNHEY and CDR2 SMNVEV (reference sequence). Trimming left V 5 bases short and J 0 bases short, with 11 bases between. This CDR3 comprises 16 residues. CDR3 nucleotide sequence: TGTGCCAGCAGTCTAGGACAGAGCTCCTATAATTCACCCCTCCACTTT. The encoded protein is CASSLGQSSYNSPLHF.

The table lists this clone with a count of one. This chain links TRBV7-3 with TRBJ1-1; D is unclear. CDR3 length equals 15 residues. V was cut by 1 base and J by 1 base, with 10 bases left in between. Germline V gene lookup returns CDR1 SGHTA and CDR2 FQGTGA. The CDR3 coding sequence is TGTGCCAGCAGCTTAAGCGGGATAACGAACACTGAAGCTTTCTTT. It is translated as CASSLSGITNTEAFF.

The chain combines TRBV7-9 with TRBJ1-6, with 7 bases matching TRBD1. Trimming removed 3 bases from V and 7 bases from J; junction bases left unmatched: 3. The germline V gene encodes CDR1 SEHNR and CDR2 FQNEAQ (reference sequence). CDR3 length: 14 amino acids. The CDR3 region is CASSLPGQNSPLHF. CDR3 bases: TGTGCCAGCAGCTTGCCGGGACAGAATTCACCCCTCCACTTT.

This clone has just one count. This CDR3 reads CASRNRRYGYTF. The CDR3 DNA is TGTGCCAGTAGGAACAGAAGGTATGGCTACACCTTC. The chain combines TRBV19 with TRBJ1-2, with D hard to call. Germline V gives CDR1 LNHDA, CDR2 SQIVND (reference sequence). Trimming left V 6 bases short and J 5 bases short, with 10 bases between. This CDR3 is 12 amino acids long.

This clone was found once. The rearrangement links TRBV24-1 to TRBJ1-2; 8 bases agree with TRBD1. CDR1 is KGHDR and CDR2 is SFDVKD in the germline V gene. The CDR3 sequence is 14 residues long. J was trimmed by 7 bases and V by 1 base; bases with no gene match: 4. CDR3 sequence reads: CATSDLSTGGGYTF. Here the CDR3 DNA reads TGTGCCACCAGTGATTTATCTACAGGGGGTGGCTACACCTTC.

The chain combines TRBV7-6 with TRBJ1-5; no clear D gene. The V and J ends lost 2 bases and 5 bases respectively, with 13 bases between them. This CDR3 has 15 amino acids. Germline loops: CDR1 SGHVS, CDR2 FNYEAQ. The CDR3 is CASSLMTGVHQPQHF. The CDR3 DNA reads TGTGCCAGCAGCTTAATGACCGGAGTCCATCAGCCCCAGCATTTT.

The V call is TRBV9, the J call TRBJ2-1, with 8 bases that match TRBD2. Germline V CDR1 and CDR2: SGDLS, YYNGEE. The length of the CDR3 is 13 residues. V gave up 3 bases and J gave up 8 bases; unmatched junction bases: 4. This CDR3 is CASSATGGYEQFF. The CDR3 DNA sequence: TGTGCCAGCAGCGCGACGGGGGGGTATGAGCAGTTCTTC.

The genes are TRBV7-3 and TRBJ2-7; 13 bases are a match to TRBD2. The CDR3 is 16 amino acids. Per the germline V gene, CDR1 is SGHTA and CDR2 is FQGTGA. With V trimmed by 5 bases and J by 3 bases, 7 bases remained unmatched. This CDR3 reads CASSPRGTSGVYEQYF. The CDR3 DNA sequence: TGTGCCAGCAGCCCCCGAGGGACTAGCGGGGTCTACGAGCAGTACTTC.

V is TRBV9 and J is TRBJ2-1; 7 positions match TRBD2. The CDR3 length is 17 residues. The V gene end was trimmed by 4 bases and the J gene end by 4 bases; junction bases not matched to a gene: 14. Germline V lookup: CDR1 SGDLS, CDR2 YYNGEE. CDR3 nucleotide sequence: TGTGCCAGCAGCTTAACTCCAGCGGGATCCTCTTACAATGAGCAGTTCTTC. Protein product: CASSLTPAGSSYNEQFF.

This chain links TRBV12-3 or TRBV12-4 with TRBJ1-2, with D possibly being TRBD1 (5 bases). The CDR3 runs to 13 residues. The ends were cut back, 6 bases at V and 5 bases at J, with 13 bases in the middle. CDR3 residues: CASRIRGKYGYTF. The DNA of the CDR3 is TGTGCCAGCAGGATACGGGGGAAGTATGGCTACACCTTC.

V usage is TRBV28 and J usage is TRBJ2-7, with a tentative D call TRBD1 (6 bases). Trimming removed 5 bases from V and 3 bases from J, with 8 bases in between. The CDR3 spans 12 residues. Germline values: CDR1 MDHEN, CDR2 SYDVKM. The CDR3 region is CASSEQGYEQYF. The CDR3 nucleotides are TGTGCCAGCAGTGAACAGGGCTACGAGCAGTACTTC.

The chain has TRBV28 and TRBJ2-7; D gene uncertain. The length of the CDR3 is 12 residues. Trimming removed 2 bases at V and 3 bases at J, with 5 bases between. Germline V lookup: CDR1 MDHEN, CDR2 SYDVKM. The CDR3 coding sequence is TGTGCCAGCAGTTTAGGGCACTACGAGCAGTACTTC. Translated: CASSLGHYEQYF.

The chain uses TRBV11-1 and TRBJ2-7, with D possibly matching TRBD2 (5 bases). CDR1 and CDR2 from the germline V gene are SGHAT and FQDESV (reference sequence). V lost 2 bases, J lost 5 bases, and 16 bases lay in between. This CDR3 spans 15 amino acids. Here the CDR3 reads CASSLRGGRTDEQYF. The DNA of the CDR3 is TGTGCCAGCAGCTTACGCGGCGGGCGGACGGACGAGCAGTACTTC.